The source of this TCR beta chain is a study of blood T cell repertoires in COVID-19. For the study at large: In each case, the material was cDNA or gDNA derived from T cells, B-cell-depleted T cells, or PBMCs.

The germline CDR1 and CDR2 sequences are MDHEN and SYDVKM. The V end was cut by 6 bases, the J end by 6 bases, with 8 bases between. The CDR3 covers 11 residues. Authors' methods: Nucleated cell counts were estimated from reference gene primer amplification. The table came from immunoSEQ multiplex PCR; TCRdb's copy has only in-frame clones and leaves some out. V, J and clone size were drawn from that table, and D and trimming were deduced from the DNA. The sample records hundreds of thousands of clones, roughly 90% being singletons. Cohort allocation depended upon clinical history that participants reported.

The receptor was derived from a woman aged 30 to 39 with acute COVID-19. Sequencing was done on a sample of PBMCs or T cells enriched from blood (not recorded which). The chain links TRBV28 to TRBJ1-1; D remains unclear. The CDR3 protein is CASSLVAEAFF. CDR3 nucleotide sequence: TGTGCCAGCAGCTTAGTAGCTGAAGCTTTCTTT.